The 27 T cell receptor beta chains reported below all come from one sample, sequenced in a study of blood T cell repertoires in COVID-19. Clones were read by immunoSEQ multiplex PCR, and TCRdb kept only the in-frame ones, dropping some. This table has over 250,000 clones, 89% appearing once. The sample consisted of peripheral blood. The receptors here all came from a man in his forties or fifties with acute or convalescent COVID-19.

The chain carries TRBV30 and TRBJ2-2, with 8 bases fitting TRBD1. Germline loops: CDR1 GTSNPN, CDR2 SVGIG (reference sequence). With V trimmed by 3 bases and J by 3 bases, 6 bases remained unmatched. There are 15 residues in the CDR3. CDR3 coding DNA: TGTGCCTGGAGGCCCCAGGGGGCCGACACCGGGGAGCTGTTTTTT. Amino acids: CAWRPQGADTGELFF.

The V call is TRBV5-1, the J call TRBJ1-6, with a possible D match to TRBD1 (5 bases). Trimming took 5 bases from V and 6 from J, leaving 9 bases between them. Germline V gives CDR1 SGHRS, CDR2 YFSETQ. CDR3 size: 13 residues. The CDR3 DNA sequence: TGCGCCAGCAGGCCTGACAGTAATTCACCCCTCCACTTT. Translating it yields CASRPDSNSPLHF.

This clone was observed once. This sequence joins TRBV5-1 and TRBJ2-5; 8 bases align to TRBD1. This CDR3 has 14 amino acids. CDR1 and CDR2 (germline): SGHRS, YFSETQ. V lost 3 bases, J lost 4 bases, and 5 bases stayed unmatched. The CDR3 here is CASSSGQGVETQYF. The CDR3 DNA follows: TGCGCCAGCAGCTCCGGACAGGGTGTAGAGACCCAGTACTTC. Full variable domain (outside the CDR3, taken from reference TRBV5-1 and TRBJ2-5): KAGVTQTPRYLIKTRGQQVTLSCSPISGHRSVSWYQQTPGQGLQFLFEYFSETQRNKGNFPGRFSGRQFSNSRSEMNVSTLELGDSALYLCASSSGQGVETQYFGPGTRLLVL.

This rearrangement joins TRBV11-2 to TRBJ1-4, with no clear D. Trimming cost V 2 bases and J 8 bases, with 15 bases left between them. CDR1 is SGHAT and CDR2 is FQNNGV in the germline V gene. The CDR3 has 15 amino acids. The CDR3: CASSLLEAGGEKLFF. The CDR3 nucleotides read TGTGCCAGCAGCTTATTGGAGGCCGGCGGGGAAAAACTGTTTTTT.

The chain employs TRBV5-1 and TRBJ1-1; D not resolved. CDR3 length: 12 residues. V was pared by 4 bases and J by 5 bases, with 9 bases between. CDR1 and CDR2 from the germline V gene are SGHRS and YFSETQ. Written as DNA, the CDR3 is TGCGCCAGCAGCGTCACGGGGACTGAAGCTTTCTTT. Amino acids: CASSVTGTEAFF. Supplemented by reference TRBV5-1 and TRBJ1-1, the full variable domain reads KAGVTQTPRYLIKTRGQQVTLSCSPISGHRSVSWYQQTPGQGLQFLFEYFSETQRNKGNFPGRFSGRQFSNSRSEMNVSTLELGDSALYLCASSVTGTEAFFGQGTRLTVV.

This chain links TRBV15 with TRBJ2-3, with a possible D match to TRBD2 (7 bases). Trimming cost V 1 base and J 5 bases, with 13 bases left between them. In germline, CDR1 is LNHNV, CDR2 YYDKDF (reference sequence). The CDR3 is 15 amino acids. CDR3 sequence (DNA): TGTGCCACCAGCAGAGGGGCGGGGGCTGGAGATACGCAGTATTTT. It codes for CATSRGAGAGDTQYF.

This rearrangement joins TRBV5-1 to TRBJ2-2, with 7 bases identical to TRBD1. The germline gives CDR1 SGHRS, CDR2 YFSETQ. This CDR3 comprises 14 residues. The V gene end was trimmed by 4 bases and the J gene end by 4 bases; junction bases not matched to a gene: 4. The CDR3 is CASSPGQATGELFF. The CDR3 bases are TGCGCCAGCAGCCCCGGACAGGCCACCGGGGAGCTGTTTTTT.

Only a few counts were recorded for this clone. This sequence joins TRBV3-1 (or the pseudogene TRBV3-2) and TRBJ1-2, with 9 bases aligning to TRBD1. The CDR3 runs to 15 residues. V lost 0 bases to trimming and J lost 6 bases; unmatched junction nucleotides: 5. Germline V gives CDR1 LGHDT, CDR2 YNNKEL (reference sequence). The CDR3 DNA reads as TGTGCCAGCAGCCAAGATCAACAGGGGGCGGATGGCTACACCTTC. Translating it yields CASSQDQQGADGYTF.

The CDR3 is CASSSRTGGSYEQYF. The CDR3 region has the DNA TGCGCCAGCAGCTCACGGACAGGGGGATCCTACGAGCAGTACTTC. The V gene is TRBV5-1, the J gene TRBJ2-7, with 10 bases identical to TRBD1. In germline, CDR1 is SGHRS, CDR2 YFSETQ. The CDR3 has 15 residues. V shed 3 bases and J 1 base; nucleotides not matched to a gene: 4. Full variable domain (outside the CDR3, taken from reference TRBV5-1 and TRBJ2-7): KAGVTQTPRYLIKTRGQQVTLSCSPISGHRSVSWYQQTPGQGLQFLFEYFSETQRNKGNFPGRFSGRQFSNSRSEMNVSTLELGDSALYLCASSSRTGGSYEQYFGPGTRLTVT.

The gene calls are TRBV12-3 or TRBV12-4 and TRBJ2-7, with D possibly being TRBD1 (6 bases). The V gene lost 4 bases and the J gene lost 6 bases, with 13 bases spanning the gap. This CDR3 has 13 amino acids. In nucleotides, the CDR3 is TGTGCCAGCAGTTCGGGACACCCGTCCGAGCAGTACTTC. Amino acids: CASSSGHPSEQYF.

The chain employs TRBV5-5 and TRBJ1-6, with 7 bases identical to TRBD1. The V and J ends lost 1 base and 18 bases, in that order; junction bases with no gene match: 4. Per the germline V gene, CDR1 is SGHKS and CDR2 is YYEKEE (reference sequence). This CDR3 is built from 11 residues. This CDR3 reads CASSLYEGAHF. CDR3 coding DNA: TGTGCCAGCAGCTTGTATGAGGGGGCCCACTTT.

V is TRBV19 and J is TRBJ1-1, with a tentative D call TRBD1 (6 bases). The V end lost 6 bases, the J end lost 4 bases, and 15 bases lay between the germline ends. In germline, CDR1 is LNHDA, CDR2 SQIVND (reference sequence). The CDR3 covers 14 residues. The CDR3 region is CASRPDLGGTEAFF. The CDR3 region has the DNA TGTGCCAGTAGACCCGACTTAGGGGGCACTGAAGCTTTCTTT.

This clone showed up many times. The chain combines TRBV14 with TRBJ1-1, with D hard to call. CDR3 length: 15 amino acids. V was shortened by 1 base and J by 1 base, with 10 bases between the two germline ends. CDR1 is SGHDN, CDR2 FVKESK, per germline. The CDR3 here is CASSQVFGGNTEAFF. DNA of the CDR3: TGTGCCAGCAGCCAAGTATTTGGAGGGAACACTGAAGCTTTCTTT.

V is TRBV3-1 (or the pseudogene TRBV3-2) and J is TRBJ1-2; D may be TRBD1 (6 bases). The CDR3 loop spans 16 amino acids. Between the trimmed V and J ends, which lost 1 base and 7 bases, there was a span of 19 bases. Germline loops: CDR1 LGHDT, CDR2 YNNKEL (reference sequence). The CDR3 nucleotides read TGTGCCAGCAGCCAAGTCGTGGGCGGGGGCGCAGGTGGCTACACCTTC. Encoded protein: CASSQVVGGGAGGYTF.

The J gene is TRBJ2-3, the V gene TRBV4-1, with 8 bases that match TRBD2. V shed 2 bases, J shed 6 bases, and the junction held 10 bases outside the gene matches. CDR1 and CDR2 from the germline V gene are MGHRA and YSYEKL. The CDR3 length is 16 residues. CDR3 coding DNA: TGCGCCAGCAGCCAATTGGCGGGGGGATATTTGGATACGCAGTATTTT. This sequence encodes CASSQLAGGYLDTQYF.

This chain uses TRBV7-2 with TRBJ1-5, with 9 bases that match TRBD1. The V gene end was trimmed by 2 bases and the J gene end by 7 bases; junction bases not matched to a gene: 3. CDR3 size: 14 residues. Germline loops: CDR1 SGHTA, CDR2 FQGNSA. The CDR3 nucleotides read TGTGCCAGCAGCTTAACAGGGGGCATACAGCCCCAGCATTTT. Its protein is CASSLTGGIQPQHF.

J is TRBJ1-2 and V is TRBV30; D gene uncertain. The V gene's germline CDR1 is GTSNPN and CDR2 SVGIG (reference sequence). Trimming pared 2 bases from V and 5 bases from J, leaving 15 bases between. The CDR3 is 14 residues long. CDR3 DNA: TGTGCCTGGAGTATAGTTGACTCCCGTTATGGCTACACCTTC. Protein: CAWSIVDSRYGYTF.

The CDR3 nucleotides are TGCGCCAGCAGCTGGGACAGGGAGGGTGAAAAACTGTTTTTT. This sequence encodes CASSWDREGEKLFF. The chain carries TRBV5-1 and TRBJ1-4, with 9 bases matching TRBD1. The CDR3 sequence is 14 residues long. Germline loops: CDR1 SGHRS, CDR2 YFSETQ. The V gene end was trimmed by 3 bases and the J gene end by 7 bases; junction bases not matched to a gene: 4.

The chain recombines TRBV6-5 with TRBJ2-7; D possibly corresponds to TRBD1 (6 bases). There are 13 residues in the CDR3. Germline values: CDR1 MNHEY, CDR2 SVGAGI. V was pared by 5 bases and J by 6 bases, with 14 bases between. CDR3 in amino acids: CASSPNREREQYF. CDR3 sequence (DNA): TGTGCCAGCAGTCCCAACAGGGAACGCGAGCAGTACTTC.

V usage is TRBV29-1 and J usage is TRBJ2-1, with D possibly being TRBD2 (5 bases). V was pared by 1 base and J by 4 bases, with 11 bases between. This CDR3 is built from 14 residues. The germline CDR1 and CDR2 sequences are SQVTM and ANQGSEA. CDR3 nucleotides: TGCAGCGTTGAAGGAGGGAACCGGTACAATGAGCAGTTCTTC. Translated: CSVEGGNRYNEQFF.

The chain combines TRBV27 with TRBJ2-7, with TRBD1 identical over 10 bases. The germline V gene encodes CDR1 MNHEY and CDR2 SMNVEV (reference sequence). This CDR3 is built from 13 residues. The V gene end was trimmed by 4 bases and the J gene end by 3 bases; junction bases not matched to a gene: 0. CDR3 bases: TGTGCCAGCAGTTGGGACAGGGGCTACGAGCAGTACTTC. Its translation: CASSWDRGYEQYF.

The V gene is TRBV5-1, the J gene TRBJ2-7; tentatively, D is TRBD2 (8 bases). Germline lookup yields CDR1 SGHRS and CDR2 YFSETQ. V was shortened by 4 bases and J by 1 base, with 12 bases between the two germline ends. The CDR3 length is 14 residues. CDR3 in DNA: TGCGCCAGCAGCATAGCGGGACAGTCCTACGAGCAGTACTTC. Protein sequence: CASSIAGQSYEQYF.

CDR3 coding DNA: TGTGCCACCAGCTCCCGTTGGGCCAGGGGCGGCAATCAGCCCCAGCATTTT. Amino acids: CATSSRWARGGNQPQHF. J is TRBJ1-5 and V is TRBV15; a possible D gene is TRBD1 (6 bases). The V end lost 5 bases, the J end lost 2 bases, and 19 bases lay between the germline ends. The CDR3 runs to 17 residues. Germline V gives CDR1 LNHNV, CDR2 YYDKDF (reference sequence).

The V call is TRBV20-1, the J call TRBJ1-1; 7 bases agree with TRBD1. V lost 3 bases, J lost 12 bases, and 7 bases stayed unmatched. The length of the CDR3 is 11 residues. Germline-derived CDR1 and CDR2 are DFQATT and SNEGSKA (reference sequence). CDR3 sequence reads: CSARGDREPFF. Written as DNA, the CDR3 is TGCAGTGCTAGGGGCGACAGGGAACCTTTCTTT.

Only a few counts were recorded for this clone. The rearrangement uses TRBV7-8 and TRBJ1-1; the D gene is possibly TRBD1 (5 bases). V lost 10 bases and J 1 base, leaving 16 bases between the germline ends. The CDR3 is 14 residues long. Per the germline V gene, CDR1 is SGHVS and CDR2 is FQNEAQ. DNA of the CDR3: TGTGCCACTCTAAAAGGGACTACGAACACTGAAGCTTTCTTT. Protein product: CATLKGTTNTEAFF.

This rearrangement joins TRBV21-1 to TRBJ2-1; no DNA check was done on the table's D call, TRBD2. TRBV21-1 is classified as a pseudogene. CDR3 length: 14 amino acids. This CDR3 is CASSKEGTYNEQFF. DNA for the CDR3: TGTGCCAGCAGCAAAGAGGGGACTTACAATGAGCAGTTCTTC.

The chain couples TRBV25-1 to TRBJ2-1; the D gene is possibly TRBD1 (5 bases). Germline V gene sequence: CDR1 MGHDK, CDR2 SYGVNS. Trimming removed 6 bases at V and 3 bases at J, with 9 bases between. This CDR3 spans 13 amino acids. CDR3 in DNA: TGTGCCAGCAGCGGACAACTCTACAATGAGCAGTTCTTC. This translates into CASSGQLYNEQFF.